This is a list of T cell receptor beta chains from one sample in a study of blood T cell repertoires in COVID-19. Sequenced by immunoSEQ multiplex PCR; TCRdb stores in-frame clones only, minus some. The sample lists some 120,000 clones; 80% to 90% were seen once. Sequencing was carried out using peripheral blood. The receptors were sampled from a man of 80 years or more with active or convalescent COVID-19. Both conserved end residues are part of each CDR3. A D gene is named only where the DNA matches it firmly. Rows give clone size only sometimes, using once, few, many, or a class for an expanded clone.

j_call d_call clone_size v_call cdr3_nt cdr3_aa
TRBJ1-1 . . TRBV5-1 TGCGCCAGCAGTCACCGGGACATGAACACTGAAGCTTTCTTT CASSHRDMNTEAFF
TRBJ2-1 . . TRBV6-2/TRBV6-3 TGTGCCAGCAGTTACGGCGAGGTCTCCTACAATGAGCAGTTCTTC CASSYGEVSYNEQFF
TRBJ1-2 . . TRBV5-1 TGCGCCAGCAGCACCGGAGGGGTAGGTGGCTATGGCTACACCTTC CASSTGGVGGYGYTF
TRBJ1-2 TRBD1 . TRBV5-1 TGCGCCAGCAGCTTGGACAGGGGCTATGGCTACACCTTC CASSLDRGYGYTF
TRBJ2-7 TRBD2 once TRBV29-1 TGCAGCGCCGGAGGACTAGCGGGGTACGAGCAGTACTTC CSAGGLAGYEQYF
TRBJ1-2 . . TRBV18 TGTGCCAGCTCACCAGAGAGGGGGGGTAATGGCTACACCTTC CASSPERGGNGYTF
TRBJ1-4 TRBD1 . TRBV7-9 TGTGCCAGCAGAACAGACAGGGACCTTGGCGAAAAACTGTTTTTT CASRTDRDLGEKLFF
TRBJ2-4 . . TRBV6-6 TGTGCCAGCAGTTACTTGAAGGGGGTGGACAAAAACATTCAGTACTTC CASSYLKGVDKNIQYF
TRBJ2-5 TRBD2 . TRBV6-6 TGTGCCAGCAGGGGACTAGCGGGGGGGGAGACCCAGTACTTC CASRGLAGGETQYF
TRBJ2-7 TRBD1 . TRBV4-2 TGTGCCAGCAGCGAGGACAGGACGAGCTCCTACGAGCAGTACTTC CASSEDRTSSYEQYF
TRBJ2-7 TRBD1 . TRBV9 TGTGCCAGCAGCGCCTTTCAGGGGGACGCCTACGAGCAGTACTTC CASSAFQGDAYEQYF
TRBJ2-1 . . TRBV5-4 TGTGCCAGCAGCTTGGGGCTAGGGGCCTACAATGAGCAGTTCTTC CASSLGLGAYNEQFF
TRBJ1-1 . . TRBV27 TGTGCCAGCAGCCCATCCCCGGGCAGGGCAAAGAACACTGAAGCTTTCTTT CASSPSPGRAKNTEAFF
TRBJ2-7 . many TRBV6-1 TGTGCCAGCAGCCGCGCCGAGCTTAGAGTCCAGCAGTACTTC CASSRAELRVQQYF
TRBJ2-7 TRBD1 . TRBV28 TGTGCCAGCACCCCCGTCGGACAGGGGGCCGGCGAGCAGTACTTC CASTPVGQGAGEQYF
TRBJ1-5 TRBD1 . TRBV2 TGTGCCAGCAGTGAACAGGGGGCTGGCAATCAGCCCCAGCATTTT CASSEQGAGNQPQHF
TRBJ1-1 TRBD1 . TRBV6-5 TGTGCCAGCAGTACAGGGGGCCTTCCTGAAGCTTTCTTT CASSTGGLPEAFF
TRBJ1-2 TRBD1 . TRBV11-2 TGTGCCAGCAGCCCCCAGACAGGGAACTACACCTTC CASSPQTGNYTF
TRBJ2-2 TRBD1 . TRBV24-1 TGTGCCACCAGTTCCCCCCCGGGGGACAGGGGATCTGGCGGGGAGCTGTTTTTT CATSSPPGDRGSGGELFF
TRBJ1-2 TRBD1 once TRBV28 TGTGCCAGCAGTTCCGGACAGGGGGCAGCTCAGACCTATGGCTACACCTTC CASSSGQGAAQTYGYTF
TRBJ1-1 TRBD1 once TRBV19 TGTGCCGCTCGGACAGGGGCGGGCATGAACACTGAAGCTTTCTTT CAARTGAGMNTEAFF
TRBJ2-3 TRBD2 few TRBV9 TGTGCCAGCAGCGGCCGACTAGCGGGGGCGATGGATACGCAGTATTTT CASSGRLAGAMDTQYF
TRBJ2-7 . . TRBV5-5 TGTGCCAGCAGCTTCAGGGGCCCCGAGCAGTACTTC CASSFRGPEQYF
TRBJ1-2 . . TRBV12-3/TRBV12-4 TGTGCCAGCAGTTTATACAGTAACTATGGCTACACCTTC CASSLYSNYGYTF
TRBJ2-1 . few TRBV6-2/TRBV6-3 TGTGCCAGCAGTTACTCCCCCCCCAGCGGGCTCTACAATGAGCAGTTCTTC CASSYSPPSGLYNEQFF
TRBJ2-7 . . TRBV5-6 TGTGCCAGCAGCTTTGAGGACAGCTACGAGCAGTACTTC CASSFEDSYEQYF
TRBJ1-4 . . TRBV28 TGTGCCAGCAGGGAGCAGGGTAATGAAAAACTGTTTTTT CASREQGNEKLFF
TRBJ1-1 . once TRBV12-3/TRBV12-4 TGTGCCAGCAGTTTAGGAGGTCGGGCTTTCTTT CASSLGGRAFF
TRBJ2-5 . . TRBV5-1 TGCGCCAGCAGCTCAGCCCCTGGGGCGATCCAAGAGACCCAGTACTTC CASSSAPGAIQETQYF
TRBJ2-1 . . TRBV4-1 TGCGCCAGCAGCATGCAAAGGGCGGGATACAATGAGCAGTTCTTC CASSMQRAGYNEQFF